The next 27 T cell receptor beta chains were all read from a single sample in a study of neurological immune-mediated disorders. TCRdb redid the calling of the 5' RACE reads with MiXCR, one entry per CDR3 protein. The table has approximately 30,000 distinct CDR3 sequences, about 21% seen once; the top ten hold 16%. The sequenced sample was PBMCs. These receptors originate from a woman aged 55-69 years in good health.

V and J are TRBV27 and TRBJ1-5; D might be TRBD1 (5 bases). V lost 5 bases and J lost 4, with 12 bases in between. Germline V gene lookup returns CDR1 MNHEY and CDR2 SMNVEV (reference sequence). The CDR3 has 14 amino acids. The CDR3 loop is CASSPGTLNQPQHF. For the CDR3, the DNA is TGTGCCAGCAGTCCTGGGACCTTAAATCAGCCCCAGCATTTT.

This clonotype was found many times. The V gene is TRBV12-5, the J gene TRBJ2-1, with unresolved D. CDR1 is LGHNT and CDR2 is FRNRAP in the germline V gene. V was clipped by 6 bases and J by 3 bases, with 15 bases between them. This CDR3 is built from 15 residues. CDR3 DNA sequence: TGTGCTAGTGGCCCCGGCAGGACCGACTACAATGAGCAGTTCTTC. Protein product: CASGPGRTDYNEQFF.

This clonotype was detected many times. The gene calls are TRBV5-1 and TRBJ2-7; 9 bases match TRBD1. The germline CDR1 and CDR2 sequences are SGHRS and YFSETQ. This CDR3 spans 15 amino acids. The V gene end was trimmed by 4 bases and the J gene end by 2 bases; junction bases not matched to a gene: 7. CDR3 nucleotide sequence: TGCGCCAGCAGCACAGGGACAGGGAACGCCTACGAGCAGTACTTC. It codes for CASSTGTGNAYEQYF.

In this sample, this clonotype turned up many times. The chain carries TRBV4-2 and TRBJ1-4; D not certain. V was cut by 2 bases and J by 1 base, with 11 bases left in between. Germline V gives CDR1 LGHNA, CDR2 YNFKEQ. The CDR3 spans 16 residues. CDR3 DNA sequence: TGTGCCAGCAGCCAATCTCGAGGAGGAACTAATGAAAAACTGTTTTTT. Translated, it gives CASSQSRGGTNEKLFF.

This clonotype was observed at least ten times. This chain links TRBV5-1 with TRBJ1-6; TRBD1 matches 8 bases. The CDR3 has 15 amino acids. Germline trimming cut 4 bases from V and 7 bases from J; bases unmatched to any gene: 7. CDR1 and CDR2 from the germline V gene are SGHRS and YFSETQ. This CDR3 is CASSSDRGGNSPLHF. The CDR3, as DNA: TGCGCCAGCAGCAGTGACAGGGGTGGGAATTCACCCCTCCACTTT.

The chain links TRBV28 to TRBJ2-7; D remains ambiguous. CDR1 and CDR2 (germline): MDHEN, SYDVKM. Trimming took off 2 bases at V and 7 bases at J, with 18 bases between the two ends. The CDR3 is 15 amino acids. The CDR3 is CASSLPSVGLREQYF. CDR3 coding DNA: TGTGCCAGCAGTTTACCCTCGGTAGGCCTTCGGGAGCAGTACTTC. The variable domain in full, completed from reference TRBV28 and TRBJ2-7, reads DVKVTQSSRYLVKRTGEKVFLECVQDMDHENMFWYRQDPGLGLRLIYFSYDVKMKEKGDIPEGYSVSREKKERFSLILESASTNQTSMYLCASSLPSVGLREQYFGPGTRLTVT.

This clonotype was detected ten times or more. The chain uses TRBV7-8 and TRBJ2-7; D is unresolved. The CDR3 spans 15 residues. Germline-derived CDR1 and CDR2 are SGHVS and FQNEAQ. V lost 5 bases and J lost 2, with 16 bases in between. The CDR3 spells CASSPSQSRTYEQYF. The CDR3 nucleotides read TGTGCCAGCAGCCCTTCCCAGTCGAGAACCTACGAGCAGTACTTC. The full variable domain, in which reference TRBV7-8 and TRBJ2-7 provide the parts outside the CDR3, is GAGVSQSPRYKVAKRGQDVALRCDPISGHVSLFWYQQALGQGPEFLTYFQNEAQLDKSGLPSDRFFAERPEGSVSTLKIQRTQQEDSAVYLCASSPSQSRTYEQYFGPGTRLTVT.

Comment on this clonotype: The CDR3 end shows no conserved phenylalanine or tryptophan, and so a read error is likely. The limits of the CDR3 on the DNA are not certain, so only TCRdb's listed CDR3 is given. The rearrangement links TRBV6-5 to TRBJ1-6; TRBD1, the table's D call, lacks a check against the DNA. The CDR3 has 13 residues if both end residues are counted. Germline assignment: CDR1 MNHEY and CDR2 SVGAGI. CDR3 protein: CASSPGQSNSPLL.

The rearrangement links TRBV5-1 to TRBJ1-2; tentatively, D is TRBD1 (5 bases). The CDR3 has 15 amino acids. V shed 0 bases and J shed 0 bases, with 9 bases lying between them. The germline CDR1 and CDR2 sequences are SGHRS and YFSETQ. CDR3 sequence reads: CASSLEGTTNYGYTF. CDR3 in DNA: TGCGCCAGCAGCTTGGAAGGGACCACTAACTATGGCTACACCTTC.

There are many counts of this clonotype. The rearrangement links TRBV11-2 to TRBJ1-6; 8 bases are shared with TRBD1. The V gene's germline CDR1 is SGHAT and CDR2 FQNNGV. This CDR3 is 16 amino acids long. Trimming took 7 bases from V and 7 from J; bases not matched to a gene: 12. The CDR3 coding sequence is TGTGCCAGCACCCCTGTCGGAGGGACAGGCAATTCACCCCTCCACTTT. Protein sequence: CASTPVGGTGNSPLHF. Looking up the rest from reference TRBV11-2 and TRBJ1-6 gives the full variable domain: EAGVAQSPRYKIIEKRQSVAFWCNPISGHATLYWYQQILGQGPKLLIQFQNNGVVDDSQLPKDRFSAERLKGVDSTLKIQPAKLEDSAVYLCASTPVGGTGNSPLHFGNGTRLTVT.

The V call is TRBV20-1, the J call TRBJ2-2; D is perhaps TRBD1 (6 bases). The CDR3 is 16 residues long. Trimming took 4 bases from V and 7 from J, leaving 22 bases between them. The germline V gene has CDR1 DFQATT and CDR2 SNEGSKA (reference sequence). The CDR3 coding sequence is TGCAGTGCTACGCCCCGATCCTCAGGGGATCACGGGGAGCTGTTTTTT. Its protein is CSATPRSSGDHGELFF.

This clonotype came up many times. The rearrangement joins TRBV12-3 or TRBV12-4 to TRBJ2-5, with D possibly TRBD1 on 6 matching bases. Trimming removed 5 bases from V and 5 bases from J, with 12 bases in between. The CDR3 totals 13 residues. The CDR3 is CASSLQGTETQYF. In DNA, the CDR3 is TGTGCCAGCAGTCTACAGGGAACGGAGACCCAGTACTTC.

This clonotype has at least ten counts. This rearrangement joins TRBV18 to TRBJ1-2, with 9 bases that match TRBD1. This CDR3 region has 14 residues. V lost 3 bases to trimming and J lost 8 bases; unmatched junction nucleotides: 7. Germline assignment: CDR1 KGHSH and CDR2 LQKENI. CDR3 coding DNA: TGTGCCAGCTCACCTCGGACAGGGGTAGACGGCTACACCTTC. This gives the protein CASSPRTGVDGYTF.

This clonotype was recorded at least ten times. V is TRBV5-1 and J is TRBJ1-5; D is undetermined. The V and J ends lost 3 bases and 2 bases respectively, with 12 bases between them. This CDR3 spans 15 amino acids. Germline values: CDR1 SGHRS, CDR2 YFSETQ. The CDR3 loop is CASSWSGEGNQPQHF. CDR3 DNA sequence: TGCGCCAGCAGCTGGTCCGGGGAAGGCAATCAGCCCCAGCATTTT.

At least ten counts were recorded for this clonotype. The V gene is TRBV5-6, the J gene TRBJ2-3, with D tentatively TRBD1 (6 bases). V was pared by 3 bases and J by 0 bases, with 14 bases between. There are 16 residues in the CDR3. Germline lookup yields CDR1 SGHDT and CDR2 YYEEEE. In nucleotides, the CDR3 is TGTGCCAGCAGCTGGATAACAGGGTCTAGCACAGATACGCAGTATTTT. Its protein is CASSWITGSSTDTQYF.

The chain links TRBV15 to TRBJ1-3, with D unclear. V lost 0 bases and J 0 bases, leaving 15 bases between the germline ends. The germline gives CDR1 LNHNV, CDR2 YYDKDF (reference sequence). The CDR3 is 18 amino acids. CDR3 DNA: TGTGCCACCAGCAGAGATACGAGGATCCCTAGCTCTGGAAACACCATATATTTT. The encoded protein is CATSRDTRIPSSGNTIYF. The whole variable domain, filled in from reference TRBV15 and TRBJ1-3, reads DAMVIQNPRYQVTQFGKPVTLSCSQTLNHNVMYWYQQKSSQAPKLLFHYYDKDFNNEADTPDNFQSRRPNTSFCFLDIRSPGLGDTAMYLCATSRDTRIPSSGNTIYFGEGSWLTVV.

This clonotype has ten or more counts. V is TRBV7-2 and J is TRBJ1-2; perhaps TRBD1 as D (6 bases). The CDR3 covers 14 residues. Germline V gene lookup returns CDR1 SGHTA and CDR2 FQGNSA. V was shortened by 3 bases and J by 5 bases, with 13 bases between the two germline ends. CDR3 bases: TGTGCCAGCAGCTTCCCCGGGACATTTTATGGCTACACCTTC. This translates into CASSFPGTFYGYTF.

CDR3 nucleotide sequence: TGTGCCACCGGGGAGCTGTTTTTT. Amino acid sequence: CATGELFF. The V and J genes are TRBV11-1 and TRBJ2-2; D is undetermined. From germline, CDR1 is SGHAT and CDR2 FQDESV (reference sequence). V was cut by 10 bases and J by 6 bases, with 0 bases left in between. The CDR3 runs 8 residues. The whole variable domain, filled in from reference TRBV11-1 and TRBJ2-2, reads EAEVAQSPRYKITEKSQAVAFWCDPISGHATLYWYRQILGQGPELLVQFQDESVVDDSQLPKDRFSAERLKGVDSTLKIQPAELGDSAMYLCATGELFFGEGSRLTVL.

This clonotype was observed many times. This sequence joins TRBV7-2 and TRBJ2-2, with D perhaps matching TRBD2 (5 bases). This CDR3 is built from 16 residues. The V end was cut by 1 base, the J end by 1 base, with 10 bases between. The germline V gene has CDR1 SGHTA and CDR2 FQGNSA. The chain's CDR3 is CASSLVGGGNTGELFF. The CDR3 region has the DNA TGTGCCAGCAGCTTAGTTGGAGGAGGGAACACCGGGGAGCTGTTTTTT.

At least ten counts were recorded for this clonotype. V is TRBV7-2 and J is TRBJ2-3; D is unclear. The CDR3 spans 16 residues. From germline, CDR1 is SGHTA and CDR2 FQGNSA. Trimming took off 1 base at V and 0 bases at J, with 11 bases between the two ends. CDR3 DNA: TGTGCCAGCAGCTTAGTACCGATCGCTAGCACAGATACGCAGTATTTT. Protein sequence: CASSLVPIASTDTQYF.

This clonotype was counted many times. This chain links TRBV29-1 with TRBJ1-1, with D tentatively TRBD1 (5 bases). This CDR3 has 12 amino acids. Per germline, CDR1 SQVTM and CDR2 ANQGSEA. V shed 6 bases and J shed 11 bases, with 19 bases lying between them. CDR3 bases: TGCAGCGTCGCCGGGGCAGGGTTAGACGCTTTCTTT. This sequence encodes CSVAGAGLDAFF.

This clonotype was found many times. The chain employs TRBV5-6 and TRBJ2-7; the D is unclear. The CDR3 sequence is 14 residues long. Per the germline V gene, CDR1 is SGHDT and CDR2 is YYEEEE. Trimming shortened V by 4 bases and J by 3 bases, and 14 bases separated the two germline ends. CDR3 nucleotide sequence: TGTGCCAGCAGCCGCATCTTGGGCGGCTACGAGCAGTACTTC. Its protein product is CASSRILGGYEQYF.

This rearrangement joins TRBV20-1 to TRBJ2-7, with D hard to call. V lost 5 bases and J 2 bases, leaving 13 bases between the germline ends. CDR1 and CDR2 (germline): DFQATT, SNEGSKA (reference sequence). The CDR3 is 13 amino acids. In DNA, the CDR3 is TGCAGTGCTCACGAGTCAGTCACCTACGAGCAGTACTTC. This encodes CSAHESVTYEQYF.

This clonotype was found many times. The chain is built from TRBV4-3 and TRBJ2-7, with D perhaps TRBD1 or TRBD2 (6 bases each). The CDR3 has 14 amino acids. Germline V lookup: CDR1 LGHNA, CDR2 YSLEER. V lost 1 base and J lost 6, with 13 bases in between. The CDR3 nucleotides are TGCGCCAGCAGCCAAGGGTCGGGGGCTGGCGAGCAGTACTTC. Protein product: CASSQGSGAGEQYF.

In this sample, this clonotype turned up many times. V is TRBV4-1 and J is TRBJ1-6; 9 bases fit TRBD1. Germline V gene lookup returns CDR1 MGHRA and CDR2 YSYEKL. The V gene end was trimmed by 4 bases and the J gene end by 6 bases; junction bases not matched to a gene: 4. This CDR3 has 15 amino acids. As DNA, the CDR3 is TGCGCCAGCAGCCCGGCGGACAGGGGTAATTCACCCCTCCACTTT. Encoded protein: CASSPADRGNSPLHF.

In its sample, this clonotype was seen many times. The rearrangement joins TRBV4-1 to TRBJ2-7, with D tentatively TRBD1 (6 bases). CDR3 size: 14 residues. V gave up 0 bases and J gave up 3 bases, with 9 bases separating them. The germline CDR1 and CDR2 sequences are MGHRA and YSYEKL. DNA of the CDR3: TGCGCCAGCAGCCAAGATCCAGGGGACTACGAGCAGTACTTC. This gives the protein CASSQDPGDYEQYF.

This clonotype has ten or more counts. V gene TRBV20-1 combines with J gene TRBJ1-2, with unresolved D. V was pared by 1 base and J by 4 bases, with 10 bases between. The CDR3 length is 13 residues. CDR1 is DFQATT and CDR2 is SNEGSKA in the germline V gene (reference sequence). The CDR3 nucleotides read TGCAGTGCTAGAGTTGGCAGCCCCTATGGCTACACCTTC. Encoded protein: CSARVGSPYGYTF.